One sample yielded the 3 T cell receptor beta chains listed below, sequenced in a study of CD8 T cells in ankylosing spondylitis. Study-wide results and caveats: Apparently characteristic of ankylosing spondylitis blood was a TCR beta motif (about 8 highly homologous variants).

No antigens are known for them. MiXCR, run by TCRdb on the 5' RACE reads, gives a single entry per CDR3 protein. The data show 200,000 to 250,000 distinct CDR3 sequences, 15% to 20% seen once. The sample taken for sequencing was blood, either unsorted or a sorted T cell fraction (not recorded which). The receptors come from a male donor with ankylosing spondylitis.

There are many counts of this clonotype. V usage is TRBV5-1 and J usage is TRBJ2-2; D possibly corresponds to TRBD2 (5 bases). V lost 4 bases and J 6 bases, leaving 10 bases between the germline ends. The germline CDR1 and CDR2 sequences are SGHRS and YFSETQ. The CDR3 loop spans 13 amino acids. The CDR3 protein is CASSLEGSGELFF. The CDR3 nucleotides are TGCGCCAGCAGCCTTGAGGGTTCCGGGGAGCTGTTTTTT.

This clonotype has only a few counts. The V and J genes are TRBV5-1 and TRBJ2-7; 10 bases fit TRBD1. The length of the CDR3 is 17 residues. Per germline, CDR1 SGHRS and CDR2 YFSETQ. V trimming: 0 bases; J trimming: 0 bases; junction bases outside the gene matches: 6. CDR3 in DNA: TGCGCCAGCAGCTTGGAGCCCCGGGACAGGGGCTCCTACGAGCAGTACTTC. It specifies CASSLEPRDRGSYEQYF.

The genes are TRBV5-7 and TRBJ1-1; D is unresolved. TRBV5-7 is an open reading frame whose function is uncertain. Trimming took off 0 bases at V and 1 base at J, with 10 bases between the two ends. This CDR3 contains 15 residues. The CDR3: CASSLGGRTNTEAFF. The CDR3 bases are TGTGCCAGCAGCTTGGGAGGCAGGACGAACACTGAAGCTTTCTTT.